This TCR beta chain was identified during a study of T-cell reconstitution after alpha-beta-depleted transplantation in children. For TCRbeta, the library was prepared with unique molecular identifiers. TCRdb recomputed calls from the PCR reads with MiXCR, one row per CDR3 protein. The sample comprises hundreds of thousands of distinct CDR3 sequences, under 15% of which are singletons, and under 7% rests with the top ten. The source material was PBMCs from the stem cell graft donor, sampled from the stem cell graft. This sequence originates from a human donor who donated a stem cell graft to a child with combined immunodeficiency.

CDR3: CASMNGRGPTDTQYF. As DNA, the CDR3 is TGTGCCAGCATGAATGGCAGGGGACCCACAGATACGCAGTATTTT. This chain uses TRBV5-5 with TRBJ2-3, with a tentative D call TRBD1 (6 bases). The CDR3 sequence is 15 residues long. The germline V gene encodes CDR1 SGHKS and CDR2 YYEKEE (reference sequence). The ends were cut back, 6 bases at V and 2 bases at J, with 16 bases in the middle.